One and the same sample provided the 17 T cell receptor beta chains below, sequenced in a study of glioma-infiltrating T cells. Amplification of TCR alpha and beta CDR3 regions from RNA used iRepertoire nested multiplex PCR. Via MiXCR, TCRdb re-called the multiplex PCR reads, giving one row per CDR3 protein. The sample lists approximately 11,000 distinct CDR3 sequences, more than 20% occurring once. The specimen sequenced was glioma tissue, nonneoplastic brain tissue, or PBMCs (not recorded which). The origin of the receptors is a human donor with low-grade glioma or glioblastoma, undergoing nonglioma brain surgery, or in good health (not recorded which).

Notes on this clonotype: A junction end diverges from the germline sequence, so it may reflect a read error. The J gene is TRBJ2-7, the V gene TRBV12-3 or TRBV12-4, with a weak D call TRBD1 (7 bases). The CDR3 is made up of 14 amino acids. Here the CDR3 DNA reads TGTGACAGCAGGGGGGCTGGGGCCGCCTACGAGCAGTACTTC. As protein: CDSRGAGAAYEQYF.

As regards this clonotype: A much bigger clone sits one base away, suggesting this may be a read error. The chain links TRBV20-1 to TRBJ2-1; D may be TRBD2 (5 bases). The CDR3 has 12 residues. In germline, CDR1 is DFQATT, CDR2 SNEGSKA (reference sequence). V lost 7 bases and J 8 bases, leaving 15 bases between the germline ends. The CDR3 coding sequence is TGCAGTGATAGGGTATGGGGAGATGAGCAGTTCTTC. As protein: CSDRVWGDEQFF.

In this sample, this clonotype turned up many times. V usage is TRBV6-6 and J usage is TRBJ2-5, with D perhaps assigned TRBD1 or TRBD2 (6 bases each). The germline V gene has CDR1 MNHNY and CDR2 SVGAGI (reference sequence). Between the trimmed V and J ends, which lost 0 bases and 3 bases, there was a span of 11 bases. The length of the CDR3 is 15 residues. The CDR3 DNA reads as TGTGCCAGCAGTTACTCGGCGGGGACAAAAGAGACCCAGTACTTC. Translation: CASSYSAGTKETQYF.

At least ten counts were recorded for this clonotype. This sequence joins TRBV6-1 and TRBJ2-3; possibly TRBD1 or TRBD2 for D (5 bases each). The CDR3 loop spans 15 amino acids. Germline CDR1 MNHNS, CDR2 SASEGT. Trimming cost V 10 bases and J 2 bases, with 19 bases left between them. The CDR3 loop reads CATIRDQFNTDTQYF. CDR3 DNA sequence: TGTGCCACGATCCGGGACCAATTTAACACAGATACGCAGTATTTT.

The genes are TRBV24-1 and TRBJ2-1; 12 bases match TRBD2. Germline assignment: CDR1 KGHDR and CDR2 SFDVKD. This CDR3 region has 20 residues. The J segment lost 2 bases and the V segment lost 4 bases, leaving 14 bases of the junction unmatched. The CDR3 DNA reads as TGTGCCACCAGTGACCCGACAGGGGATAGGACTAGCGGGACCTACAATGAGCAGTTCTTC. It yields the protein CATSDPTGDRTSGTYNEQFF.

To note about this clonotype: Because the CDR3 is missing its conserved closing phenylalanine or tryptophan, this is likely a read error. The CDR3 loop reads CSAGQNRDRAEAFS. The CDR3 nucleotides read TGCAGTGCTGGGCAAAACAGGGACCGGGCTGAAGCTTTCTCT. V is TRBV20-1 and J is TRBJ1-1; D is perhaps TRBD1 (6 bases). Trimming removed 5 bases from V and 6 bases from J, with 19 bases in between. The CDR3 is 14 residues long. Germline V gene data show CDR1 as DFQATT and CDR2 as SNEGSKA (reference sequence).

This clonotype was detected ten times or more. V is TRBV7-8 and J is TRBJ1-5; D is ambiguous. Looked up from germline, CDR1 is SGHVS and CDR2 is FQNEAQ. The ends were cut back, 2 bases at V and 8 bases at J, with 7 bases in the middle. The CDR3 has 12 amino acids. CDR3 nucleotides: TGTGCCAGCAGCTTATCAACGGAGCCCCAGCATTTT. It yields the protein CASSLSTEPQHF.

This clonotype was picked up one time. A read error may explain this, as a much larger clone is one base away. The chain has TRBV20-1 and TRBJ2-1; TRBD1 aligns across 10 bases. The V gene's germline CDR1 is DFQATT and CDR2 SNEGSKA (reference sequence). The CDR3 totals 15 residues. The ends lost 2 bases at V and 5 bases at J; junction bases unmatched: 6. CDR3 sequence (DNA): TGCAGTGCTAGAAAGACCGGGACAGGGGACAATGAGCAGTTCTTC. It translates to CSARKTGTGDNEQFF.

In this sample, this clonotype is medium-sized. V usage is TRBV27 and J usage is TRBJ2-1, with TRBD2 matching 11 bases. Per the germline V gene, CDR1 is MNHEY and CDR2 is SMNVEV (reference sequence). This CDR3 has 16 residues. V shed 4 bases, J shed 4 bases, and the junction held 6 bases outside the gene matches. The CDR3 DNA is TGTGCCAGCAGTTCATTGACTAGCGGGATTTACAATGAGCAGTTCTTC. Translated, it gives CASSSLTSGIYNEQFF.

This clonotype was counted at least ten times. V gene TRBV6-1 combines with J gene TRBJ2-3; possibly TRBD2 for D (5 bases). Per the germline V gene, CDR1 is MNHNS and CDR2 is SASEGT. The CDR3 extends over 12 amino acids. CDR3 nucleotides: TGTGCGGTAGCGAGAGGCACAGATACGCAGTATTTT. This codes for CAVARGTDTQYF.

This clonotype is classed as medium-sized (0.01 to 0.1%). This rearrangement joins TRBV27 to TRBJ1-1; D not resolved. The CDR3 totals 13 residues. Per the germline V gene, CDR1 is MNHEY and CDR2 is SMNVEV (reference sequence). V lost 5 bases and J lost 11, with 18 bases in between. The CDR3 loop reads CASSRPSEGKAFF. The CDR3 coding sequence is TGTGCCAGCAGTAGGCCCAGCGAAGGGAAGGCTTTCTTT.

The chain employs TRBV29-1 and TRBJ1-6, with unresolved D. Germline V gene lookup returns CDR1 SQVTM and CDR2 ANQGSEA. The CDR3 totals 13 residues. V was trimmed by 4 bases and J by 6 bases, leaving 10 bases between them. The CDR3 reads CSVAKASNSPLHF. CDR3 in DNA: TGCAGCGTTGCCAAGGCCTCTAATTCACCCCTCCACTTT.

This clonotype has a handful of counts. The V and J genes are TRBV29-1 and TRBJ1-5, with 7 positions matching TRBD1. The CDR3 totals 13 residues. The V and J ends lost 6 bases and 5 bases, in that order; junction bases with no gene match: 7. Germline values: CDR1 SQVTM, CDR2 ANQGSEA. The CDR3 sequence is CSVADRVDQPQHF. The CDR3 coding sequence is TGCAGCGTGGCCGACAGGGTTGATCAGCCCCAGCATTTT.

This clonotype came up many times. V and J are TRBV20-1 and TRBJ2-3, with 8 bases that match TRBD1. With 4 bases clipped from V and 1 base from J, the junction kept 7 bases outside the gene matches. Germline V gives CDR1 DFQATT, CDR2 SNEGSKA (reference sequence). The CDR3 is 15 amino acids. CDR3 sequence (DNA): TGCAGTGCTATTTCCCAGGGGGCGGGCACAGATACGCAGTATTTT. This sequence encodes CSAISQGAGTDTQYF.

V usage is TRBV19 and J usage is TRBJ2-2; 7 bases are a match to TRBD1. The germline gives CDR1 LNHDA, CDR2 SQIVND (reference sequence). J was trimmed by 4 bases and V by 7 bases; bases with no gene match: 6. This CDR3 has 14 residues. In nucleotides, the CDR3 is TGTGCCAGTACCAGGGGACAGATCACCGGGGAGCTGTTTTTT. Translation gives CASTRGQITGELFF.

J is TRBJ2-5 and V is TRBV29-1; possibly TRBD2 for D (5 bases). Trimming removed 8 bases at V and 1 base at J, with 11 bases between. In germline, CDR1 is SQVTM, CDR2 ANQGSEA. This CDR3 spans 12 amino acids. The CDR3 coding sequence is TGCAGCCTCCGGGGAGTCCAAGAGACCCAGTACTTC. Its protein is CSLRGVQETQYF.

This clonotype was detected many times. V is TRBV6-1 and J is TRBJ2-7, with D tentatively TRBD1 (6 bases). This CDR3 spans 12 amino acids. Trimming took 5 bases from V and 6 from J, leaving 11 bases between them. Germline CDR1 is MNHNS and CDR2 is SASEGT. DNA of the CDR3: TGTGCCAGCAGTACCGACAGGAGCGAGCAGTACTTC. Translating gives CASSTDRSEQYF.